The subject of this entry is one T cell receptor (beta chain). As yet, its antigen is unknown. This specimen comes from a study of radiotherapy plus CTLA-4 blockade in lung cancer. Study at large: Objective responses were recorded in less than 20% of patients, with disease control recorded in less than 40%. General study results and limits: The study found tumor-derived TCR clones expanded in blood after radiotherapy plus ipilimumab.

With ipilimumab providing CTLA-4 blockade, focal radiation was administered to patients who had chemo-refractory metastatic non-small-cell lung cancer. The data were produced by immunoSEQ multiplex PCR, yet TCRdb's version contains in-frame clones alone and is incomplete. The profile covers 85,000 to 120,000 clones, with about 84% appearing a single time and under 3% taken by the ten largest. This specimen consisted of peripheral blood, obtained from a patient treated with radiotherapy plus ipilimumab. This receptor was taken from a human donor with non-small cell lung cancer that progressed on radiotherapy plus ipilimumab. Some clones in this sample may be carry-over from other donors' samples.

The DNA for the CDR3 is TGTGCCAGCAGCTTGGGGGGGGGATCAGATACGCAGTATTTT. It specifies CASSLGGGSDTQYF. The genes are TRBV5-8 and TRBJ2-3, with 7 bases identical to TRBD2. CDR3 length: 14 residues. The trim removed 0 bases at V and 4 bases at J, leaving 2 bases unmatched. The germline V gene encodes CDR1 SGHTS and CDR2 YDEGEE.